The 20 T cell receptor beta chains reported below all come from one sample, sequenced in a study of OX40 agonist ivuxolimab in advanced cancers. Clones were read by immunoSEQ multiplex PCR, and TCRdb kept only the in-frame ones, dropping some. This table holds about 84,000 clones, 84% found once. The specimen was CD4+ or CD8+ T cells sorted from blood, collected in a trial of the OX40 agonist ivuxolimab. The receptors were sampled from an adult with an advanced solid tumor such as melanoma, head and neck, liver or kidney cancer.

This clone came up a few times. The chain is built from TRBV7-8 and TRBJ2-1; 10 bases match TRBD2. CDR3 size: 15 residues. The J segment lost 1 base and the V segment lost 5 bases, leaving 2 bases of the junction unmatched. Germline V gene sequence: CDR1 SGHVS, CDR2 FQNEAQ. The CDR3 nucleotides are TGTGCCAGCAGCCTTAGCGGGGGGTCCTACAATGAGCAGTTCTTC. It codes for CASSLSGGSYNEQFF.

The J gene is TRBJ1-1, the V gene TRBV25-1; the match to TRBD1 covers 9 bases. The trim removed 4 bases at V and 6 bases at J, leaving 9 bases unmatched. The CDR3 runs 15 residues. Germline CDR1 reads MGHDK; CDR2 reads SYGVNS. The CDR3 DNA is TGTGCCAGCAGTGGGGACAGGGTCCCTGTGGCTGAAGCTTTCTTT. Protein: CASSGDRVPVAEAFF.

The chain uses TRBV28 and TRBJ2-1; D uncertain. Trimming left V 6 bases short and J 9 bases short, with 24 bases between. CDR1 and CDR2 from the germline V gene are MDHEN and SYDVKM. CDR3 length: 16 amino acids. This CDR3 reads CASRAPDNTEFREQFF. The DNA of the CDR3 is TGTGCCAGCAGGGCCCCCGACAATACGGAATTTCGTGAGCAGTTCTTC.

About this clone itself: The same CDR3 is also encoded by other DNA sequences in this sample. This chain connects TRBV18 to TRBJ1-1; D is uncertain. This CDR3 contains 14 residues. Per germline, CDR1 KGHSH and CDR2 LQKENI. Trimming left V 2 bases short and J 1 base short, with 8 bases between. The CDR3 loop reads CASSPNSQNTEAFF. In nucleotides, the CDR3 is TGTGCCAGCTCACCAAATAGTCAGAACACTGAAGCTTTCTTT.

The chain couples TRBV15 to TRBJ2-1; the match to TRBD2 covers 7 bases. Trimming took 0 bases from V and 5 from J; bases not matched to a gene: 4. Germline CDR1 LNHNV, CDR2 YYDKDF (reference sequence). This CDR3 region has 15 residues. In nucleotides, the CDR3 is TGTGCCACCAGCAGAGATGGGAGGGGCGACAATGAGCAGTTCTTC. Translated: CATSRDGRGDNEQFF. Looking up the rest from reference TRBV15 and TRBJ2-1 gives the full variable domain: DAMVIQNPRYQVTQFGKPVTLSCSQTLNHNVMYWYQQKSSQAPKLLFHYYDKDFNNEADTPDNFQSRRPNTSFCFLDIRSPGLGDTAMYLCATSRDGRGDNEQFFGPGTRLTVL.

The chain recombines TRBV7-7 with TRBJ2-5; possible D gene TRBD2, 6 bases. There are 15 residues in the CDR3. The V end lost 1 base, the J end lost 0 bases, and 9 bases lay between the germline ends. CDR1 and CDR2 (germline): SSHAT, FNYEAQ (reference sequence). The CDR3 nucleotides read TGTGCCAGCAGCTTAGGCGGGAAGTACCAAGAGACCCAGTACTTC. Protein product: CASSLGGKYQETQYF.

The chain joins TRBV5-4 to TRBJ1-4; 10 bases fit TRBD1. This CDR3 spans 16 amino acids. V lost 2 bases, J lost 4 bases, and 5 bases stayed unmatched. CDR1 and CDR2 from the germline V gene are SGHNT and YYREEE (reference sequence). The CDR3 reads CASSFLTGGVNEKLFF. CDR3 DNA: TGTGCCAGCAGCTTCTTGACAGGGGGCGTTAATGAAAAACTGTTTTTT.

This chain links TRBV30 with TRBJ1-1, with D maybe TRBD1 (6 bases). Germline CDR1 GTSNPN, CDR2 SVGIG (reference sequence). The CDR3 has 12 residues. Trimming left V 0 bases short and J 8 bases short, with 10 bases between. The CDR3 protein is CAWSVRGAEAFF. In nucleotides, the CDR3 is TGTGCCTGGAGTGTACGGGGGGCAGAAGCTTTCTTT.

The V and J genes are TRBV5-1 and TRBJ2-7; unclear D gene. There are 14 residues in the CDR3. V was trimmed by 3 bases and J by 3 bases, leaving 13 bases between them. Germline assignment: CDR1 SGHRS and CDR2 YFSETQ. CDR3 bases: TGCGCCAGCAGCTCCTCCCCCGGGTTCTACGAGCAGTACTTC. The encoded protein is CASSSSPGFYEQYF.

This clone appeared a few times. The V gene is TRBV23-1, the J gene TRBJ1-1; D is unresolved. TRBV23-1 has ORF status, its function being uncertain. The CDR3 has 14 amino acids. V was pared by 8 bases and J by 4 bases, with 17 bases between. CDR3 DNA sequence: TGCGCCAGCCAACTCAAGGGTTTATGCACTGAAGCTTTCTTT. Translating it yields CASQLKGLCTEAFF.

The chain is built from TRBV7-9 and TRBJ1-2, with TRBD1 matching over 10 bases. This CDR3 has 14 residues. V was clipped by 3 bases and J by 8 bases; unmatched bases: 6. Per germline, CDR1 SEHNR and CDR2 FQNEAQ (reference sequence). CDR3 DNA sequence: TGTGCCAGCAGCTTGGGGGACAGGGGATACGGCTACACCTTC. Translation: CASSLGDRGYGYTF. The complete variable domain, with remaining parts taken from reference TRBV7-9 and TRBJ1-2, reads DTGVSQNPRHKITKRGQNVTFRCDPISEHNRLYWYRQTLGQGPEFLTYFQNEAQLEKSRLLSDRFSAERPKGSFSTLEIQRTEQGDSAMYLCASSLGDRGYGYTFGSGTRLTVV.

The rearrangement uses TRBV10-3 and TRBJ2-3; 9 bases map to TRBD2. The CDR3 covers 16 residues. The ends lost 6 bases at V and 3 bases at J; junction bases unmatched: 10. Germline CDR1 reads ENHRY; CDR2 reads SYGVKD. DNA of the CDR3: TGTGCCATCAGAGGTGGGCGGGGGGGCTCTACAGATACGCAGTATTTT. The encoded protein is CAIRGGRGGSTDTQYF.

The chain recombines TRBV19 with TRBJ1-5; 7 nucleotides agree with TRBD1. V trimming: 4 bases; J trimming: 0 bases; junction bases outside the gene matches: 12. Per the germline V gene, CDR1 is LNHDA and CDR2 is SQIVND (reference sequence). CDR3 length: 18 amino acids. The CDR3 DNA reads as TGTGCCAGTAGTACCTCCGGGACAGCCCCTTATAGCAATCAGCCCCAGCATTTT. This sequence encodes CASSTSGTAPYSNQPQHF.

There are a few counts of this clone. The V gene is TRBV19, the J gene TRBJ1-5, with 8 bases lining up with TRBD1. CDR3 length: 15 amino acids. J lost 6 bases, V lost 3 bases, and 7 bases had no gene match. Germline V CDR1 and CDR2: LNHDA, SQIVND (reference sequence). In nucleotides, the CDR3 is TGTGCCAGTAGTATTCATCAGGGGGCAGGTCAGCCCCAGCATTTT. This sequence encodes CASSIHQGAGQPQHF.

The chain joins TRBV18 to TRBJ1-2; TRBD1 matches 9 bases. V lost 3 bases to trimming and J lost 4 bases; unmatched junction nucleotides: 12. The CDR3 has 17 residues. Germline CDR1 reads KGHSH; CDR2 reads LQKENI. The CDR3 region has the DNA TGTGCCAGCTCACCGAGCACAGGGGGCGCGGTGTTCTATGGCTACACCTTC. This encodes CASSPSTGGAVFYGYTF.

This chain uses TRBV10-3 with TRBJ2-1, with 8 bases identical to TRBD2. V shed 0 bases and J 6 bases; nucleotides not matched to a gene: 4. Germline lookup yields CDR1 ENHRY and CDR2 SYGVKD. The CDR3 totals 15 residues. In DNA, the CDR3 is TGTGCCATCAGTGAGTCGTTGGGACTAGGCAATGAGCAGTTCTTC. Translating it yields CAISESLGLGNEQFF.

The chain is built from TRBV11-2 and TRBJ1-6; 9 nucleotides match TRBD1. The CDR3 sequence is 15 residues long. Losses at the gene ends were 6 bases for V and 9 bases for J; bases not matched to a gene: 9. Germline CDR1 SGHAT, CDR2 FQNNGV. DNA of the CDR3: TGTGCCAGCAGTTACTACCGGGACAGGGTTTCACCCCTCCACTTT. This codes for CASSYYRDRVSPLHF.

This clone was seen a few times. The chain carries TRBV6-5 and TRBJ1-2, with 9 bases aligning to TRBD1. CDR1 MNHEY and CDR2 SVGAGI come from the germline V gene. Trimming took 0 bases from V and 7 from J; bases not matched to a gene: 6. The CDR3 contains 15 residues. The CDR3 region is CASSYSGQGYGGYTF. CDR3 nucleotide sequence: TGTGCCAGCAGTTACTCGGGACAGGGCTATGGTGGCTACACCTTC.

In DNA form, the CDR3 reads TGTGCCAGTAGTGCAGGACTCAATTCACCCCTCCACTTT. This gives the protein CASSAGLNSPLHF. This chain uses TRBV19 with TRBJ1-6; D remains ambiguous. With 5 bases removed from V and 7 bases from J, the gap between germline ends came to 9 bases. Germline V gives CDR1 LNHDA, CDR2 SQIVND (reference sequence). CDR3 length: 13 amino acids.

The chain couples TRBV27 to TRBJ1-4; 9 bases fit TRBD1. V lost 4 bases to trimming and J lost 4 bases; unmatched junction nucleotides: 10. The V gene's germline CDR1 is MNHEY and CDR2 SMNVEV (reference sequence). There are 17 residues in the CDR3. The CDR3 coding sequence is TGTGCCAGCAGTTCCGGGACAGGGTACCCAGTTAATGAAAAACTGTTTTTT. Translation: CASSSGTGYPVNEKLFF. The variable domain in full, with the rest retrieved from reference TRBV27 and TRBJ1-4, is EAQVTQNPRYLITVTGKKLTVTCSQNMNHEYMSWYRQDPGLGLRQIYYSMNVEVTDKGDVPEGYKVSRKEKRNFPLILESPSPNQTSLYFCASSSGTGYPVNEKLFFGSGTQLSVL.